This T cell receptor beta chain was captured by sequencing in a study of blood T cell repertoires in COVID-19. There are many counts of this clone. Recovered status applied to Cohort 3 donors who had two consecutive negative PCRs. It also applied to those with clearance or with symptom resolution. Clones were sequenced by immunoSEQ multiplex PCR, and TCRdb holds only the in-frame ones, with some missing. The sample lists under 300,000 clones, under 90% occurring once. V lost 2 bases to trimming and J lost 7 bases, with 15 bases between them. The CDR3 is made up of 14 amino acids. CDR1 and CDR2 (germline): GTSNPN, SVGIG (reference sequence).

The specimen sequenced was PBMCs or T cells enriched from blood (not recorded which). The V and J genes are TRBV30 and TRBJ1-5, with D possibly TRBD1 on 6 matching bases. The TCR comes from an older woman who had recovered from COVID-19. CDR3 sequence reads: CAWSPQTGLQPQHF. The CDR3 nucleotides are TGTGCCTGGAGTCCGCAGACAGGTCTGCAGCCCCAGCATTTT.